This T cell receptor (beta chain) was captured by sequencing in a study of T cell repertoires in cytomegalovirus infection. Overall study context: Use of recently identified HLA-C-restricted and well-studied HLA-B-restricted CMV epitopes was part of the study.

Trimming took 1 base from V and 6 from J, leaving 12 bases between them. The CDR3 has 14 amino acids. Germline CDR1 is SGHNT and CDR2 is YENEEA. This clonotype was detected only a few times. As yet, its antigen is unknown. TCRdb re-called the reads through MiXCR, storing one row per CDR3 protein. Seen here are 450,000 to 550,000 distinct CDR3 sequences, approximately 46% observed once, and the top ten hold about 45%. V is TRBV11-3 and J is TRBJ1-1; D is undetermined. The source of this sequence is a human donor in good health (CMV status not recorded). Some clones in this sample may be carry-over from other donors' samples. The sample here was cultured PBMCs, taken from culture after CMV antigen stimulation. The CDR3 bases are TGTGCCAGCAGCTTAGCTCTCCCTTGGGCTGAAGCTTTCTTT. Translating gives CASSLALPWAEAFF.